Below, 20 T cell receptor beta chains from the same sample are listed, as sequenced in a study of blood T cell repertoires in COVID-19. The method was immunoSEQ multiplex PCR; TCRdb's version includes in-frame clones alone and lacks a portion of them. This sample has a few hundred thousand clones; around 87% occur once, and the top ten carry roughly 1%. The sequenced sample consisted of PBMCs or T cells enriched from blood (not recorded which). The receptors stem from a man between 18 and 29 years old who had recovered from COVID-19.

The genes are TRBV11-2 and TRBJ1-1; D is unclear. Deletions cut 3 bases from V and 5 bases from J, with 13 bases between. CDR3 length: 14 residues. Germline assignment: CDR1 SGHAT and CDR2 FQNNGV. The CDR3 DNA sequence: TGTGCCAGCAGCTTCGCCCTACAGAGTACTGAAGCTTTCTTT. Protein product: CASSFALQSTEAFF.

This chain joins TRBV9 and TRBJ1-6; D ambiguous. The CDR3 is 14 amino acids. V was cut by 3 bases and J by 7 bases, with 11 bases left in between. The germline V gene has CDR1 SGDLS and CDR2 YYNGEE. The CDR3 region is CASSAGSGNSPLHF. CDR3 DNA sequence: TGTGCCAGCAGCGCTGGGTCGGGGAATTCACCCCTCCACTTT. Full variable domain (missing parts from reference TRBV9 and TRBJ1-6): DSGVTQTPKHLITATGQRVTLRCSPRSGDLSVYWYQQSLDQGLQFLIQYYNGEERAKGNILERFSAQQFPDLHSELNLSSLELGDSALYFCASSAGSGNSPLHFGNGTRLTVT.

This clone appeared once. This chain links TRBV19 with TRBJ1-5; 7 bases agree with TRBD1. Germline CDR1 reads LNHDA; CDR2 reads SQIVND (reference sequence). V shed 6 bases and J 7 bases; nucleotides not matched to a gene: 9. This CDR3 is built from 14 residues. The CDR3 DNA follows: TGTGCCAGTAGGAGCGCCCCAGGGGGACAGCCCCAGCATTTT. Protein product: CASRSAPGGQPQHF.

This chain links TRBV19 with TRBJ2-2; D remains unclear. From germline, CDR1 is LNHDA and CDR2 SQIVND (reference sequence). The length of the CDR3 is 14 residues. Trimming pared 6 bases from V and 1 base from J, leaving 9 bases between. Here the CDR3 reads CASRGSQNTGELFF. The CDR3 DNA reads TGTGCCAGTAGGGGTAGCCAGAACACCGGGGAGCTGTTTTTT.

There are many counts of this clone. The V call is TRBV25-1, the J call TRBJ2-7; D might be TRBD1 (6 bases). Germline CDR1 MGHDK, CDR2 SYGVNS. Deletions cut 5 bases from V and 2 bases from J, with 16 bases between. This CDR3 is built from 15 residues. The DNA for the CDR3 is TGTGCCAGCAGTAAAAAAACAGGGACCACCTACGAGCAGTACTTC. Translation gives CASSKKTGTTYEQYF.

The chain carries TRBV11-3 and TRBJ2-5; TRBD2 aligns across 11 bases. Germline trimming cut 5 bases from V and 2 bases from J; bases unmatched to any gene: 4. The CDR3 extends over 15 amino acids. Looked up from germline, CDR1 is SGHNT and CDR2 is YENEEA. CDR3 in DNA: TGTGCCAGCAGCCCTAGCGGGGGGCTTCAAGAGACCCAGTACTTC. Its protein is CASSPSGGLQETQYF.

The rearrangement uses TRBV3-1 (or the pseudogene TRBV3-2) and TRBJ2-7; no clear D gene. The CDR3 extends over 17 amino acids. Trimming took 4 bases from V and 2 from J, leaving 21 bases between them. Germline V gives CDR1 LGHDT, CDR2 YNNKEL (reference sequence). CDR3 in DNA: TGTGCCAGCAGCCCCCCCCCAGGCTGGTTGATAGCCTACGAGCAGTACTTC. Residues: CASSPPPGWLIAYEQYF.

The chain has TRBV10-3 and TRBJ2-1; 7 bases are shared with TRBD1. J lost 10 bases, V lost 10 bases, and 13 bases had no gene match. There are 13 residues in the CDR3. Germline V CDR1 and CDR2: ENHRY, SYGVKD. The CDR3 DNA reads as TGTGCCACCTCTGGGACAGTCCCAACGGAGCAGTTCTTC. Residues: CATSGTVPTEQFF.

This chain uses TRBV9 with TRBJ2-7; TRBD1 matches 11 bases. The CDR3 length is 13 residues. V trimming: 3 bases; J trimming: 5 bases; junction bases outside the gene matches: 1. CDR1 is SGDLS, CDR2 YYNGEE, per germline. The CDR3: CASSGTGGHEQYF. The CDR3 DNA reads as TGTGCCAGCAGCGGGACAGGGGGCCACGAGCAGTACTTC.

This clone was seen a handful of times. V is TRBV7-3 and J is TRBJ1-3; no definite D call. The CDR3 length is 16 residues. Germline assignment: CDR1 SGHTA and CDR2 FQGTGA. V was pared by 1 base and J by 0 bases, with 10 bases between. The CDR3 nucleotides are TGTGCCAGCAGCTTAAATCCTGTCGGCTCTGGAAACACCATATATTTT. Amino acids: CASSLNPVGSGNTIYF.

This clone has only one observation. The chain combines TRBV13 with TRBJ1-6, with 10 bases that match TRBD1. The germline V gene has CDR1 PRHDT and CDR2 FYEKMQ (reference sequence). J lost 9 bases, V lost 3 bases, and 5 bases had no gene match. The CDR3 extends over 15 amino acids. DNA of the CDR3: TGTGCCAGCAGCTTTTCCGACAGGGGGCGTTCACCCCTCCACTTT. It codes for CASSFSDRGRSPLHF.

The V call is TRBV14, the J call TRBJ1-2; unclear D gene. CDR3 length: 15 amino acids. V lost 2 bases and J 2 bases, leaving 12 bases between the germline ends. Germline-derived CDR1 and CDR2 are SGHDN and FVKESK. CDR3 sequence (DNA): TGTGCCAGCAGCCAATCCCCCAGGCAGAACTATGGCTACACCTTC. Protein sequence: CASSQSPRQNYGYTF.

The genes are TRBV5-6 and TRBJ1-2, with D uncertain. Germline values: CDR1 SGHDT, CDR2 YYEEEE. V lost 0 bases and J 5 bases, leaving 14 bases between the germline ends. CDR3 size: 15 residues. The chain's CDR3 is CASSLVVSSPYGYTF. In nucleotides, the CDR3 is TGTGCCAGCAGCTTGGTAGTGTCCTCCCCATATGGCTACACCTTC.

This clone was detected a few times. The chain employs TRBV3-1 (or the pseudogene TRBV3-2) and TRBJ1-1; D is perhaps TRBD1 (6 bases). The length of the CDR3 is 15 residues. From germline, CDR1 is LGHDT and CDR2 YNNKEL (reference sequence). The ends were cut back, 4 bases at V and 7 bases at J, with 19 bases in the middle. The DNA for the CDR3 is TGTGCCAGCAGCCCTTGGGGGGGGGCGCAGGGTGAAGCTTTCTTT. It translates to CASSPWGGAQGEAFF.

This chain uses TRBV11-2 with TRBJ1-1; 7 positions agree with TRBD1. This CDR3 is 15 amino acids long. CDR1 and CDR2 (germline): SGHAT, FQNNGV. The V gene end was trimmed by 3 bases and the J gene end by 4 bases; junction bases not matched to a gene: 8. The CDR3 sequence is CASSFPSGGGTEAFF. Here the CDR3 DNA reads TGTGCCAGCAGCTTCCCCTCAGGGGGTGGCACTGAAGCTTTCTTT. The variable domain in full, completed from reference TRBV11-2 and TRBJ1-1, reads EAGVAQSPRYKIIEKRQSVAFWCNPISGHATLYWYQQILGQGPKLLIQFQNNGVVDDSQLPKDRFSAERLKGVDSTLKIQPAKLEDSAVYLCASSFPSGGGTEAFFGQGTRLTVV.

The chain is built from TRBV7-9 and TRBJ1-1, with 9 bases identical to TRBD1. This CDR3 contains 15 residues. CDR1 is SEHNR and CDR2 is FQNEAQ in the germline V gene (reference sequence). V was pared by 2 bases and J by 2 bases, with 3 bases of the junction left unmatched. The CDR3 bases are TGTGCCAGCAGCTTACCGGACAGGGGTAACACTGAAGCTTTCTTT. As protein: CASSLPDRGNTEAFF.

The genes are TRBV28 and TRBJ2-1; the D gene is possibly TRBD2 (5 bases). The V gene's germline CDR1 is MDHEN and CDR2 SYDVKM. Trimming shortened V by 3 bases and J by 5 bases, and 23 bases separated the two germline ends. The CDR3 runs to 18 residues. The CDR3 sequence is CASSFTILATPNDNEQFF. As DNA, the CDR3 is TGTGCCAGCAGTTTTACGATATTAGCGACCCCAAACGACAATGAGCAGTTCTTC.

The chain is built from TRBV28 and TRBJ2-7, with 10 bases aligning to TRBD1. Trimming cost V 5 bases and J 7 bases; bases outside gene matches: 8. The CDR3 consists of 14 residues. Germline V gene lookup returns CDR1 MDHEN and CDR2 SYDVKM. CDR3 DNA sequence: TGTGCCAGCAGTATCCGGGACAGGGGACGGGAGCAGTACTTC. Its translation is CASSIRDRGREQYF.

This rearrangement joins TRBV19 to TRBJ1-2; no clear D gene. From germline, CDR1 is LNHDA and CDR2 SQIVND (reference sequence). This CDR3 region has 13 residues. Trimming cost V 5 bases and J 8 bases, with 15 bases left between them. The chain's CDR3 is CASSGTRRGGYTF. The CDR3 DNA sequence: TGTGCCAGTAGTGGAACGAGAAGAGGCGGCTACACCTTC.

The chain recombines TRBV10-3 with TRBJ2-3; 8 bases are shared with TRBD2. The ends lost 1 base at V and 2 bases at J; junction bases unmatched: 5. Germline-derived CDR1 and CDR2 are ENHRY and SYGVKD. The CDR3 has 16 amino acids. CDR3 amino acids: CAISELGGGNTDTQYF. In DNA form, the CDR3 reads TGTGCCATCAGTGAGTTGGGCGGGGGGAACACAGATACGCAGTATTTT.